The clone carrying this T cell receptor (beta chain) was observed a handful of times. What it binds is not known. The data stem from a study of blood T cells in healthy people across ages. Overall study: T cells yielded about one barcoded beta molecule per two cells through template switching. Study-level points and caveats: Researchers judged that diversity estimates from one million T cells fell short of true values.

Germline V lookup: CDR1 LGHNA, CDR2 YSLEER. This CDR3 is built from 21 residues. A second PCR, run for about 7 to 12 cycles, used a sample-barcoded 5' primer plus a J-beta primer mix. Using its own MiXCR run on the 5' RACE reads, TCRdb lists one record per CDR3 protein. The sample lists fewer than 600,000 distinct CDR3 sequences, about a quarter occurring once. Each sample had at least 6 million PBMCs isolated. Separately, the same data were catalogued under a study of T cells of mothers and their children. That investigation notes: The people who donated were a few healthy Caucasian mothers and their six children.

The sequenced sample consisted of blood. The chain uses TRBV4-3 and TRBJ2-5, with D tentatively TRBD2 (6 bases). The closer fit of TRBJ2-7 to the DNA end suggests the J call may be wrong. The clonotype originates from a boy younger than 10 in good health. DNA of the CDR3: TGCGCCAGCAGCCAAGGCTTAGTCGGGACTCTTGCTAAGGGCTACTCCTACGAGCAGTACTTC. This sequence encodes CASSQGLVGTLAKGYSYEQYF.